This TCR beta chain comes out of a study of cytomegalovirus exposure and HLA in healthy donors. Germline V lookup: CDR1 SGHTA, CDR2 FQGNSA. J lost 7 bases, V lost 6 bases, and 6 bases had no gene match. CDR3 length equals 13 residues. The primer mix had 60 Vbeta and 13 Jbeta primers. Repertoires were generated with immunoSEQ multiplex PCR, while TCRdb's copy carries only in-frame clones and drops some. Among 85,000 to 120,000 clones, 75% were seen once, and the ten largest hold 2.5% to 3%. Overall study findings and caveats: A missense variant in DCLRE1C was later tied to TCR beta V- and J-gene trimming. When a later analysis was performed, an Asian-associated ancestry cluster reportedly had fewer N-insertions than the roughly 640-donor mean.

In regard to this clone: What it recognizes is unknown.

The gene calls are TRBV7-2 and TRBJ1-2; 9 nucleotides align to TRBD1. Sequencing input: PBMCs. The sequence derives from a male donor in good health and CMV-seropositive. CDR3 sequence: CASRGTGSGGYTF. The CDR3 DNA sequence: TGTGCCAGCAGGGGGACAGGGAGTGGTGGCTACACCTTC.